This TCR beta chain was found in a study of PD-L1 blockade in urothelial cancer. At the level of the study: About 90% of the 29 patients comprised males who had bladder-origin urothelial cancer. Specimens of blood held a median count of roughly 150,000 T cells.

The time point denotes: pretreatment peripheral blood. Patients presented with locally advanced or metastatic urothelial carcinoma. The CDR3 is 15 residues long. Germline V gene lookup returns CDR1 LNHDA and CDR2 SQIVND (reference sequence). The V end lost 3 bases, the J end lost 0 bases, and 8 bases lay between the germline ends. Data came from immunoSEQ multiplex PCR; TCRdb stores just in-frame clones and leaves some out. The sample gives over 100,000 clones, approximately 84% of which show up once; roughly 2.9% is in the top ten. The rearrangement joins TRBV19 to TRBJ2-2; TRBD2 is a possible D gene (6 bases). The TCR was taken from a man between 50 and 59 years old with urothelial cancer. The sample in question was PBMCs, obtained around atezolizumab (anti-PD-L1) treatment. CDR3 amino acids: CASSIRGANTGELFF. The CDR3 DNA reads TGTGCCAGTAGTATTCGCGGGGCGAACACCGGGGAGCTGTTTTTT.